Listed below are T cell receptor beta chains from one sample, sequenced in a study of blood T cell repertoires in COVID-19. Only in-frame clones appear in the TCRdb table, and some are missing; sequencing was by immunoSEQ multiplex PCR. The sample lists some 60,000 clones, around 90% occurring once. Sequences were obtained from peripheral blood. The receptors shown here come from a man between 60 and 75 years old with acute or convalescent COVID-19. Each CDR3 is given with its conserved first and last residue. D genes are given only for firm matches. The size of a clone is reported for some rows only, either as once, few or many, or as a class for expanded clones.

D gene,V gene,J gene,clone size,CDR3 protein,CDR3 DNA
-,TRBV11-1,TRBJ2-1,-,CASSSRGNHNEQFF,TGTGCCAGCAGCTCACGAGGGAATCACAATGAGCAGTTCTTC
-,TRBV5-1,TRBJ2-1,once,CASSLALGDEQFF,TGCGCCAGCAGCTTGGCCCTAGGCGATGAGCAGTTCTTC
-,TRBV5-1,TRBJ1-5,-,CASSEGGRQPQHF,TGCGCCAGCAGCGAAGGGGGAAGGCAGCCCCAGCATTTT
-,TRBV5-1,TRBJ2-5,-,CASSLYRVQETQYF,TGCGCCAGCAGCTTATACAGGGTCCAAGAGACCCAGTACTTC
-,TRBV5-1,TRBJ1-4,-,CASSATGTTNEKLFF,TGCGCCAGCAGCGCTACGGGGACAACTAATGAAAAACTGTTTTTT
-,TRBV18,TRBJ1-4,-,CASSRTGNEKLFF,TGTGCCAGCTCACGCACCGGGAATGAAAAACTGTTTTTT
-,TRBV30,TRBJ2-5,-,CAWSAAETQYF,TGTGCCTGGAGTGCTGCGGAGACCCAGTACTTC
TRBD1,TRBV30,TRBJ1-5,once,CAWITRQDRGFHYSNQPQHF,TGTGCCTGGATAACGCGCCAGGACAGGGGGTTCCATTATAGCAATCAGCCCCAGCATTTT
TRBD2,TRBV5-4,TRBJ2-2,-,CASSRTSENTGELFF,TGTGCCAGCAGCAGGACTAGCGAGAACACCGGGGAGCTGTTTTTT
-,TRBV5-1,TRBJ1-3,-,CASSSTSLGGTIYF,TGCGCCAGCAGCTCCACGTCTCTCGGGGGCACCATATATTTT
-,TRBV15,TRBJ2-5,-,CATSREGGATQYF,TGTGCCACCAGCAGAGAGGGGGGGGCGACCCAGTACTTC
TRBD1,TRBV27,TRBJ1-1,-,CASSPRQGREAFF,TGTGCCAGCAGTCCGAGACAGGGCCGTGAAGCTTTCTTT
-,TRBV5-1,TRBJ1-1,-,CASSIQGNGGSEAFF,TGCGCCAGCAGCATCCAAGGGAATGGAGGTTCTGAAGCTTTCTTT
TRBD1,TRBV15,TRBJ1-2,-,CATSREDRVNTF,TGTGCCACCAGCAGAGAGGACAGGGTGAACACCTTC
TRBD1,TRBV15,TRBJ2-1,-,CATKVGQGRHEQFF,TGTGCCACCAAAGTGGGACAGGGGCGCCATGAGCAGTTCTTC
TRBD2,TRBV30,TRBJ2-2,-,CACPRGTSGFTGELFF,TGTGCCTGCCCACGGGGGACTAGCGGCTTCACCGGGGAGCTGTTTTTT
-,TRBV18,TRBJ2-1,-,CASSPGSPSYNEQFF,TGTGCCAGCTCCCCCGGGTCGCCCTCCTACAATGAGCAGTTCTTC
-,TRBV5-1,TRBJ1-2,-,CASSFEASYGYTF,TGCGCCAGCAGCTTCGAGGCTAGCTATGGCTACACCTTC
-,TRBV5-4,TRBJ2-2,-,CASSLGAGRPGGGELFF,TGTGCCAGCAGCTTGGGGGCGGGGCGGCCGGGCGGCGGGGAGCTGTTTTTT
TRBD1,TRBV7-7,TRBJ1-4,-,CASSQTGATNEKLFF,TGTGCCAGCAGCCAAACAGGGGCAACTAATGAAAAACTGTTTTTT
-,TRBV28,TRBJ1-3,-,CASTPIASGNTIYF,TGTGCCAGCACGCCTATAGCCTCTGGAAACACCATATATTTT
-,TRBV6-2/TRBV6-3,TRBJ2-3,-,CASSRTTLIWNLSTDTQYF,TGTGCCAGCAGCAGGACTACCCTAATATGGAACCTTAGCACAGATACGCAGTATTTT
-,TRBV5-8,TRBJ1-1,-,CASSLSGPRGTEAFF,TGTGCCAGCAGCTTGTCAGGGCCGAGGGGGACTGAAGCTTTCTTT
-,TRBV5-1,TRBJ1-3,once,CASSLSGASSGNTIYF,TGCGCCAGCAGCTTGTCTGGGGCCAGCTCTGGAAACACCATATATTTT
TRBD1,TRBV2,TRBJ1-2,-,CASSTTGGGYTF,TGTGCCAGCAGTACGACAGGGGGCGGCTACACCTTC
-,TRBV28,TRBJ2-2,-,CASVAGNSYTGELFF,TGTGCCAGCGTCGCAGGGAACTCCTACACCGGGGAGCTGTTTTTT
-,TRBV19,TRBJ2-2,-,CASSTPAEANTGELFF,TGTGCCAGTAGTACACCAGCGGAGGCGAACACCGGGGAGCTGTTTTTT
-,TRBV10-3,TRBJ2-2,-,CAMKGAGELFF,TGTGCCATGAAGGGGGCCGGGGAGCTGTTTTTT
TRBD2,TRBV5-6,TRBJ2-3,once,CASSLLAGGTDTQYF,TGTGCCAGCAGCTTGCTAGCGGGAGGGACAGATACGCAGTATTTT
TRBD1,TRBV4-1,TRBJ1-3,-,CASSQDRMGQGGGNTIYF,TGCGCCAGCAGCCAAGATCGGATGGGACAGGGAGGCGGAAACACCATATATTTT
TRBD1,TRBV3-1/TRBV3-2,TRBJ1-2,-,CASSRDRVGGYTF,TGTGCCAGCAGCCGCGACAGGGTAGGCGGCTACACCTTC
-,TRBV29-1,TRBJ2-1,few,CSGAHNEQFF,TGCAGCGGAGCTCACAATGAGCAGTTCTTC
TRBD2,TRBV28,TRBJ2-4,-,CASSQGASGVAKNIQYF,TGTGCCAGCAGTCAAGGGGCTAGCGGCGTAGCCAAAAACATTCAGTACTTC
TRBD1,TRBV5-1,TRBJ1-6,-,CASSLGQGYYNSPLHF,TGCGCCAGCAGCTTGGGACAGGGCTACTATAATTCACCCCTCCACTTT
-,TRBV6-1,TRBJ2-3,-,CASSEFGGSSTDTQYF,TGTGCCAGCAGTGAATTTGGGGGCTCTAGCACAGATACGCAGTATTTT
-,TRBV4-2,TRBJ1-2,-,CASSQGQRGYTF,TGTGCCAGCAGCCAAGGGCAGCGTGGCTACACCTTC
TRBD1,TRBV5-1,TRBJ2-5,-,CASSLPTGTGGETQYF,TGCGCCAGCAGCCTCCCAACCGGGACAGGGGGGGAGACCCAGTACTTC
TRBD2,TRBV18,TRBJ2-1,once,CASSPQGTSKSYNEQFF,TGTGCCAGCTCACCACAAGGGACTAGCAAGTCCTACAATGAGCAGTTCTTC
TRBD1,TRBV28,TRBJ2-7,-,CASSLGTGAYEQYF,TGTGCCAGCAGTTTGGGGACAGGGGCCTACGAGCAGTACTTC
TRBD2,TRBV29-1,TRBJ2-7,-,CSVDGGTPNEQYF,TGCAGCGTTGACGGGGGGACCCCCAACGAGCAGTACTTC
TRBD2,TRBV24-1,TRBJ2-1,-,CATSDRKPGLGRSYNEQFF,TGTGCCACCAGTGACCGGAAACCGGGACTAGGGCGCTCCTACAATGAGCAGTTCTTC
TRBD1,TRBV5-4,TRBJ1-4,-,CASSAEPTGGSEKLFF,TGTGCCAGCAGCGCGGAACCGACAGGGGGAAGTGAAAAACTGTTTTTT
TRBD2,TRBV7-3,TRBJ2-1,-,CASSLGLAGGPYNEQFF,TGTGCCAGCAGCTTAGGACTAGCGGGAGGGCCCTACAATGAGCAGTTCTTC
TRBD1,TRBV6-1,TRBJ2-1,few,CASSEWGGQGYNEQFF,TGTGCCAGCAGTGAATGGGGGGGACAGGGGTACAATGAGCAGTTCTTC
-,TRBV7-9,TRBJ1-3,once,CASSLGRGSRNTIYF,TGTGCCAGCAGCTTAGGGCGCGGCTCAAGAAACACCATATATTTT
-,TRBV7-2,TRBJ1-2,-,CASSLQEGLGGYTF,TGTGCCAGCAGCTTACAGGAGGGATTGGGGGGCTACACCTTC
-,TRBV10-2,TRBJ2-5,once,CATQTPTELGETQYF,TGCGCCACCCAGACACCTACTGAGCTGGGAGAGACCCAGTACTTC
-,TRBV27,TRBJ2-3,-,CASSFSGRSTDTQYF,TGTGCCAGCAGTTTCTCAGGCAGGTCCACAGATACGCAGTATTTT
-,TRBV5-6,TRBJ1-1,-,CASSLARSQGIGQNTEAFF,TGTGCCAGCAGCTTGGCCCGGAGTCAGGGGATAGGACAGAACACTGAAGCTTTCTTT
-,TRBV19,TRBJ2-7,once,CASSRKGRGRWDEQYF,TGTGCCAGTAGTCGGAAAGGTCGCGGAAGGTGGGACGAGCAGTACTTC
-,TRBV30,TRBJ2-5,-,CAWSTAEGTQYF,TGTGCCTGGAGTACTGCCGAGGGGACCCAGTACTTC